The T cell receptor beta chain described here comes from a study of blood T cell repertoires in COVID-19. Study at large: Both acute and convalescent COVID-19 samples were obtained from the United States, Italy and Spain.

Germline V lookup: CDR1 SQVTM, CDR2 ANQGSEA. J gave up 7 bases and V 5 bases, and 10 bases lay outside the gene matches. The CDR3 runs to 15 residues. Original handling: It was from reference gene primer amplification that nucleated cell counts were estimated. Sequencing used immunoSEQ multiplex PCR; TCRdb keeps in-frame clones, though not all of them. V and J calls plus clone size are reproduced from that table; the DNA served to infer D and trimming. The sample yields 60,000 to 70,000 clones, approximately 88% seen once. It was during active infection that Seattle patients were enrolled and then longitudinally followed.

The specimen was peripheral blood. The chain has TRBV29-1 and TRBJ2-1; 11 nucleotides agree with TRBD1. The sequence was obtained from a woman aged 60-75 years with COVID-19, enrolled during active disease. CDR3 sequence (DNA): TGCAGCGTTAAGGGCGGACAGGGGGCTGTGAATGAGCAGTTCTTC. Its protein product is CSVKGGQGAVNEQFF.